The present TCR beta chain was sequenced within a study of T cell responses to AZD1222 COVID-19 vaccine. The germline V gene has CDR1 SGHNT and CDR2 YYREEE (reference sequence). The CDR3 runs 17 residues. J lost 4 bases, V lost 5 bases, and 17 bases had no gene match. The assay was immunoSEQ multiplex PCR, and TCRdb's table has in-frame clones only and misses some. The table includes 100,000 or so clones, over 75% detected once. The receptor's source is an adult in good health. This specimen consisted of peripheral blood, obtained on day 0 of AZD1222 vaccination. The rearrangement joins TRBV5-4 to TRBJ1-1; TRBD1 agrees at 7 bases. The CDR3 sequence: CASRPGGGVWRSTEAFF. CDR3 sequence (DNA): TGTGCCAGCAGGCCAGGGGGGGGCGTGTGGAGATCCACTGAAGCTTTCTTT.